These 6 T cell receptor beta chains came from one sample sequenced in a study of T-cell memory formation after mild COVID-19. TCRdb re-derived calls from the 5' RACE reads in MiXCR, one entry per CDR3 protein. The repertoire holds roughly 350,000 distinct CDR3 sequences, with 25% to 30% as singletons. Material: PBMCs or a T cell subset sorted from them (not recorded which). These receptors originate from an adult woman who had mild COVID-19 (a few samples of this study predate the infection). Cell type and time point are not known.

CDR3: CASSFPDRGADTQYF. As DNA, the CDR3 is TGCGCCAGCAGCTTCCCCGACAGGGGCGCAGATACGCAGTATTTT. The J gene is TRBJ2-3, the V gene TRBV5-1; the match to TRBD1 covers 8 bases. CDR1 SGHRS and CDR2 YFSETQ come from the germline V gene. The CDR3 is 15 amino acids. The V and J ends lost 2 bases and 4 bases, in that order; junction bases with no gene match: 6.

This clonotype was observed a handful of times. V usage is TRBV28 and J usage is TRBJ2-5; D is perhaps TRBD1 (6 bases). Germline assignment: CDR1 MDHEN and CDR2 SYDVKM. The CDR3 spans 15 residues. Trimming took off 4 bases at V and 4 bases at J, with 16 bases between the two ends. The CDR3 loop is CASSWGSAGVETQYF. The CDR3 nucleotides read TGTGCCAGCAGTTGGGGTAGCGCAGGGGTAGAGACCCAGTACTTC. Full variable domain (outside the CDR3, taken from reference TRBV28 and TRBJ2-5): DVKVTQSSRYLVKRTGEKVFLECVQDMDHENMFWYRQDPGLGLRLIYFSYDVKMKEKGDIPEGYSVSREKKERFSLILESASTNQTSMYLCASSWGSAGVETQYFGPGTRLLVL.

This clonotype has more than one count but fewer than ten. The rearrangement joins TRBV5-1 to TRBJ2-5, with D maybe TRBD1 (6 bases). The length of the CDR3 is 14 residues. The germline V gene encodes CDR1 SGHRS and CDR2 YFSETQ. The V end lost 0 bases, the J end lost 5 bases, and 11 bases lay between the germline ends. CDR3 bases: TGCGCCAGCAGCTTGGCCGGACAGAGGGAGACCCAGTACTTC. Translating gives CASSLAGQRETQYF.

The chain couples TRBV4-3 to TRBJ2-3; the match to TRBD2 covers 10 bases. Germline-derived CDR1 and CDR2 are LGHNA and YSLEER. There are 18 residues in the CDR3. V dropped 0 bases and J dropped 5; count of bases not matched to a gene: 11. CDR3 region: CASSQEVGLAGAVDTQYF. CDR3 in DNA: TGCGCCAGCAGCCAAGAAGTAGGCCTAGCGGGAGCGGTAGATACGCAGTATTTT.

The rearrangement links TRBV27 to TRBJ2-5, with a possible D match to TRBD1 (5 bases). The CDR3 contains 14 residues. Germline V gene data show CDR1 as MNHEY and CDR2 as SMNVEV (reference sequence). V lost 4 bases, J lost 2 bases, and 11 bases lay in between. CDR3 sequence reads: CASSSRQSQETQYF. The CDR3 DNA follows: TGTGCCAGCAGTTCCCGACAGTCTCAAGAGACCCAGTACTTC.

This chain links TRBV10-3 with TRBJ2-1; D is possibly TRBD2 (5 bases). Deletions cut 8 bases from V and 7 bases from J, with 15 bases between. The CDR3 is made up of 13 amino acids. Germline CDR1 is ENHRY and CDR2 is SYGVKD. The CDR3 bases are TGTGCCATCCGAGCCGGGATTAGGAATGAGCAGTTCTTC. Amino acid sequence: CAIRAGIRNEQFF.